This T cell receptor (beta chain) emerged from a study of blood T cell repertoires in COVID-19. Repertoires were generated with immunoSEQ multiplex PCR, while TCRdb's copy carries only in-frame clones and drops some. The table has some 190,000 clones, roughly 81% seen once. This TCR was sampled from a woman in her sixties or seventies with active or convalescent COVID-19. The material sequenced was peripheral blood.

CDR3: CATSPGGYSPLHF. The CDR3 DNA follows: TGTGCCACCTCCCCGGGGGGCTATTCACCCCTCCACTTT. V usage is TRBV19 and J usage is TRBJ1-6; D is possibly TRBD1 (6 bases). Trimming left V 10 bases short and J 8 bases short, with 15 bases between. This CDR3 has 13 amino acids. The germline V gene has CDR1 LNHDA and CDR2 SQIVND (reference sequence).